The 14 T cell receptor beta chains presented below share a single source sample, sequenced in a study of T-cell reconstitution after alpha-beta-depleted transplantation in children. Using unique molecular identifiers, the investigators prepared the TCRbeta library. TCRdb re-called the PCR reads through MiXCR, storing one row per CDR3 protein. There are 150,000 to 200,000 distinct CDR3 sequences in the sample; about 6.4% occur only once, and roughly 3% lies in the top ten. The specimen comprised PBMCs from the stem cell graft donor, sampled from the stem cell graft. The origin of the receptors is a human donor who donated a stem cell graft to a child with Wiskott-Aldrich syndrome.

The table lists this clonotype with many counts. The chain's CDR3 is CASSQGLLRANVLTF. DNA of the CDR3: TGTGCCAGCAGCCAGGGCCTCCTCAGGGCCAACGTCCTGACTTTC. V usage is TRBV14 and J usage is TRBJ2-6; D is unclear. V lost 3 bases to trimming and J lost 5 bases, with 11 bases between them. This CDR3 comprises 15 residues. CDR1 is SGHDN and CDR2 is FVKESK in the germline V gene.

This clonotype was seen ten or more times. This chain uses TRBV3-1 with TRBJ2-7, with D perhaps assigned TRBD1 or TRBD2 (6 bases each). The CDR3 consists of 14 residues. V dropped 3 bases and J dropped 3 bases, with 12 bases sitting between them. The germline V gene has CDR1 LGHDT and CDR2 YNNKEL (reference sequence). The CDR3 nucleotides are TGTGCCAGCAGCCACGGGGGCTCTGACTACGAGCAGTACTTC. It specifies CASSHGGSDYEQYF.

A remark on this clonotype: This may be a read error: a much more frequent sequence differs by one nucleotide. The chain recombines TRBV6-5 with TRBJ2-5, with 8 bases that match TRBD2. The CDR3 is 15 residues long. Germline V lookup: CDR1 MNHEY, CDR2 SVGAGI. The CDR3 here is CARSYGTRPQETQYF. DNA of the CDR3: TGTGCCAGAAGTTACGGGACTAGACCACAAGAGACCCAGTACTTC.

This clonotype was counted at least ten times. V gene TRBV12-3 or TRBV12-4 combines with J gene TRBJ2-1; TRBD2 matches 8 bases. The length of the CDR3 is 14 residues. V lost 7 bases and J lost 7; bases outside the gene matches: 9. The CDR3 sequence is CASIKAGVLNEQFF. DNA for the CDR3: TGTGCCAGCATCAAAGCGGGAGTCTTAAATGAGCAGTTCTTC.

This clonotype was seen repeatedly, ten times or more. The chain has TRBV5-1 and TRBJ2-1; D uncertain. The CDR3 runs 14 residues. Trimming pared 0 bases from V and 5 bases from J, leaving 9 bases between. CDR1 is SGHRS and CDR2 is YFSETQ in the germline V gene. The CDR3 bases are TGCGCCAGCAGCTTGGGACAAGCGAACAATGAGCAGTTCTTC. Its translation is CASSLGQANNEQFF.

This clonotype came up many times. CDR3 sequence: CASSQETGYEQYF. DNA of the CDR3: TGCGCCAGCAGCCAAGAGACAGGCTACGAGCAGTACTTC. V usage is TRBV4-3 and J usage is TRBJ2-7, with D maybe TRBD1 (6 bases). V lost 0 bases to trimming and J lost 3 bases, with 6 bases between them. Germline V CDR1 and CDR2: LGHNA, YSLEER. This CDR3 spans 13 amino acids.

On this clonotype itself: One base away lies a much larger clone, so this may be a sequencing read error. The chain combines TRBV12-3 or TRBV12-4 with TRBJ2-5; maybe TRBD2 (7 bases). CDR3 size: 13 residues. The CDR3 DNA follows: TGTCCCAGCAGGGGAGGGCCGGAAGAGACCCAGTACTTC. It translates to CPSRGGPEETQYF.

This clonotype was seen at least ten times. The V gene is TRBV20-1, the J gene TRBJ1-1; D not resolved. Germline V gene data show CDR1 as DFQATT and CDR2 as SNEGSKA (reference sequence). Trimming left V 5 bases short and J 2 bases short, with 15 bases between. The CDR3 has 14 amino acids. This CDR3 reads CSAPHWEDNTEAFF. The CDR3 DNA is TGCAGTGCTCCCCACTGGGAGGACAACACTGAAGCTTTCTTT.

This clonotype was observed at least ten times. V and J are TRBV5-1 and TRBJ1-4; TRBD1 is a possible D gene (6 bases). CDR3 size: 14 residues. The V end lost 0 bases, the J end lost 7 bases, and 10 bases lay between the germline ends. In germline, CDR1 is SGHRS, CDR2 YFSETQ. The CDR3 here is CASSLEQGSEKLFF. The CDR3 DNA is TGCGCCAGCAGCTTGGAACAGGGAAGTGAAAAACTGTTTTTT.

This chain links TRBV7-9 with TRBJ2-1; D unresolved. Germline-derived CDR1 and CDR2 are SEHNR and FQNEAQ (reference sequence). Trimming removed 11 bases from V and 7 bases from J, with 21 bases in between. The CDR3 spans 14 residues. The CDR3 here is CAGPLKTPSNEQFF. The CDR3, as DNA: TGTGCCGGCCCCCTAAAAACGCCTAGTAATGAGCAGTTCTTC.

This clonotype was counted at least ten times. The CDR3 sequence is CASSGTSGVGGDEQFF. The CDR3 coding sequence is TGTGCCAGCAGCGGGACTAGCGGGGTTGGGGGCGATGAGCAGTTCTTC. The V gene is TRBV9, the J gene TRBJ2-1; TRBD2 matches at 12 bases. The CDR3 covers 16 residues. Germline CDR1 is SGDLS and CDR2 is YYNGEE. The junction had 9 bases not matched to a gene; V was cut back by 3 bases and J by 8 bases.

Many counts were recorded for this clonotype. V usage is TRBV2 and J usage is TRBJ2-5; D uncertain. CDR3 length: 11 amino acids. Trimming left V 3 bases short and J 5 bases short, with 4 bases between. CDR1 is SNHLY and CDR2 is FYNNEI in the germline V gene. CDR3 amino acids: CASSDRETQYF. The CDR3, as DNA: TGTGCCAGCAGTGACCGGGAGACCCAGTACTTC.

This clonotype was seen many times. The genes are TRBV20-1 and TRBJ1-6, with a weak D call TRBD1 (6 bases). Deletions cut 6 bases from V and 8 bases from J, with 23 bases between. The germline CDR1 and CDR2 sequences are DFQATT and SNEGSKA (reference sequence). This CDR3 is 16 amino acids long. The CDR3 DNA reads TGCAGTGCCCCCCGAACCGGCGGGACACCCGATTCACCCCTCCACTTT. It is translated as CSAPRTGGTPDSPLHF.

This clonotype showed up many times. This chain connects TRBV12-3 or TRBV12-4 to TRBJ1-5, with 9 nucleotides matching TRBD1. Trimming at V came to 3 bases and at J to 5 bases, leaving 11 bases not matched to a gene. The CDR3 length is 17 residues. The CDR3 sequence is CASSFWLGGQGHQPQHF. The CDR3 DNA reads TGTGCCAGCAGTTTTTGGCTAGGGGGACAGGGCCATCAGCCCCAGCATTTT.